Sequencing of this T cell receptor (beta chain) was carried out in a study of T cells after yellow fever vaccination. TCR cDNA, made by 5'RACE template switching, carried an added universal primer site and UMIs. TCRdb analysed the 5' RACE reads with MiXCR anew, one entry per CDR3 protein. The sample holds roughly 300,000 distinct CDR3 sequences; roughly 8.6% are singletons and the top ten take under 20%. With 3 bases removed from V and 3 bases from J, the gap between germline ends came to 12 bases. This CDR3 is 15 amino acids long. In germline, CDR1 is SGHDT, CDR2 YYEEEE. The origin of this receptor is a man between 18 and 29 years old who received the YFV17D yellow fever vaccine. The chain joins TRBV5-6 to TRBJ2-2; D may be TRBD2 (5 bases). The material was PBMCs, obtained roughly 46 days after the first yellow fever vaccination. The CDR3 here is CASSSWPGYTGELFF. Here the CDR3 DNA reads TGTGCCAGCAGCTCCTGGCCGGGGTACACCGGGGAGCTGTTTTTT.